What follows is one TCR beta chain and its context. This sample was included in a study of blood T cell repertoires in COVID-19. Methods used by the authors: Reference gene primer amplification gave estimated nucleated cell counts. Some clones are missing from TCRdb's copy, which holds only in-frame ones; the method was immunoSEQ multiplex PCR. The DNA gave D and trimming, while V, J and clone size come from that table. In the table there are 490,000 or so clones, approximately 90% of which are singletons. The V and J ends lost 4 bases and 8 bases, in that order; junction bases with no gene match: 11. Germline V gene lookup returns CDR1 SGHRS and CDR2 YFSETQ. This CDR3 region has 15 residues. This study enrolled people aged 18 to 89 from about two dozen US geographic areas. Clinical history reported by participants formed the basis on which cohorts were assigned.

This chain uses TRBV5-1 with TRBJ1-1; 10 nucleotides match TRBD1. Sequenced sample: PBMCs or T cells enriched from blood (not recorded which). The sequence was obtained from a woman between 55 and 75 years old who had recovered from COVID-19. The CDR3 loop is CASSLRSGQGREAFF. Written as DNA, the CDR3 is TGCGCCAGCAGCCTCCGATCGGGACAGGGGAGAGAAGCTTTCTTT. The variable domain in full, with the rest retrieved from reference TRBV5-1 and TRBJ1-1, is KAGVTQTPRYLIKTRGQQVTLSCSPISGHRSVSWYQQTPGQGLQFLFEYFSETQRNKGNFPGRFSGRQFSNSRSEMNVSTLELGDSALYLCASSLRSGQGREAFFGQGTRLTVV.